Following are 23 T cell receptor beta chains from one sample sequenced in a study of low-dose radiotherapy and immunotherapy resistance in tumors. First-strand cDNA relied on TRAV- and TRBV-specific primers spanning alpha and beta chains. TCRs were amplified for approximately 21 PCR cycles with a constant-region primer and V-primer adapter. TCRdb re-derived calls from the reads in MiXCR, one entry per CDR3 protein. Of nearly 60,000 distinct CDR3 sequences detected, about 25% appear once; the ten largest clones hold approximately 6.7%. Time point specified: after trial treatment. Documented treatment: LDRT plus nivolumab, ipilimumab, low-dose cyclophosphamide and aspirin (RACIN trial). The starting material was PBMCs, obtained after low-dose radiotherapy plus immunotherapy. The receptors were gathered from a male donor with prostate cancer.

This clonotype has at least ten counts. The CDR3 sequence is CASQEIPNTGELFF. Written as DNA, the CDR3 is TGCGCCAGCCAAGAGATTCCGAACACCGGGGAGCTGTTTTTT. The rearrangement uses TRBV10-1 and TRBJ2-2; D uncertain. Trimming removed 8 bases at V and 0 bases at J, with 10 bases between. Germline V lookup: CDR1 WNHNN, CDR2 SYGVQD (reference sequence). This CDR3 is 14 amino acids long.

A remark on this clonotype: No DNA is shown, since the ends of the CDR3 on it are uncertain; the CDR3 is the one TCRdb lists. The V call is TRBV4-1, the J call TRBJ2-2; no check of the table's D call, TRBD1, against the DNA was made. The CDR3 comprises 16 residues, both ends counted. The germline V gene has CDR1 MGHRA and CDR2 YSYEKL. The CDR3 loop reads CASSQEGTGPGELFFF.

This clonotype has a count of ten or more. The J gene is TRBJ2-5, the V gene TRBV29-1; D remains unclear. Trimming pared 4 bases from V and 1 base from J, leaving 10 bases between. The CDR3 sequence is 13 residues long. The germline CDR1 and CDR2 sequences are SQVTM and ANQGSEA. The CDR3 is CSVGWGTQETQYF. The CDR3 nucleotides read TGCAGCGTTGGATGGGGAACCCAAGAGACCCAGTACTTC.

There are many counts of this clonotype. The J gene is TRBJ2-3, the V gene TRBV6-1; D remains unclear. V was shortened by 2 bases and J by 9 bases, with 3 bases between the two germline ends. Germline CDR1 MNHNS, CDR2 SASEGT. The CDR3 runs to 10 residues. CDR3 in DNA: TGTGCCAGCAGTGAATTGACGCAGTATTTT. It yields the protein CASSELTQYF.

This clonotype was recorded many times. This chain links TRBV9 with TRBJ1-5; D is possibly TRBD1 (6 bases). The CDR3 totals 16 residues. Germline lookup yields CDR1 SGDLS and CDR2 YYNGEE. The V end lost 3 bases, the J end lost 4 bases, and 17 bases lay between the germline ends. In DNA, the CDR3 is TGTGCCAGCAGCGAAGTGGGGAGGGGGGAAAATCAGCCCCAGCATTTT. Protein sequence: CASSEVGRGENQPQHF. The full variable domain, its missing parts supplied by reference TRBV9 and TRBJ1-5, is DSGVTQTPKHLITATGQRVTLRCSPRSGDLSVYWYQQSLDQGLQFLIQYYNGEERAKGNILERFSAQQFPDLHSELNLSSLELGDSALYFCASSEVGRGENQPQHFGDGTRLSIL.

This rearrangement joins TRBV28 to TRBJ2-7, with TRBD1 identical over 7 bases. Trimming cost V 6 bases and J 2 bases; bases outside gene matches: 10. CDR3 length: 15 residues. Germline V CDR1 and CDR2: MDHEN, SYDVKM. CDR3 sequence reads: CASSPAGTATYEQYF. CDR3 DNA: TGTGCCAGCAGCCCCGCCGGGACAGCTACCTACGAGCAGTACTTC.

Points on this clonotype: A far larger clone differs by one base, so this is likely a read error. The V gene is TRBV20-1, the J gene TRBJ2-7; no reliable D call. The CDR3 is 12 residues long. Germline V gene data show CDR1 as DFQATT and CDR2 as SNEGSKA (reference sequence). Trimming removed 2 bases at V and 7 bases at J, with 12 bases between. The CDR3 protein is CSARWTGSEQYF. The CDR3 DNA is TGCAGTGCTAGATGGACCGGGTCGGAGCAGTACTTC.

Concerning this clonotype: A far larger clone differs by one base, so this is likely a read error. The J gene is TRBJ1-1, the V gene TRBV27; tentatively, D is TRBD1 (5 bases). The CDR3 runs 14 residues. The V gene's germline CDR1 is MNHEY and CDR2 SMNVEV (reference sequence). This CDR3 is CASSLGWGNTETFF. The CDR3 nucleotides are TGTGCCAGCAGTTTAGGGTGGGGGAACACTGAAACTTTCTTT.

The chain carries TRBV15 and TRBJ2-1; D possibly corresponds to TRBD2 (6 bases). Germline CDR1 and CDR2: LNHNV and YYDKDF (reference sequence). There are 15 residues in the CDR3. V was clipped by 0 bases and J by 4 bases, with 10 bases between them. CDR3 amino acids: CATSRDQGGYNEQFF. CDR3 bases: TGTGCCACCAGCAGAGATCAGGGAGGATACAATGAGCAGTTCTTC.

This clonotype was counted at least ten times. V usage is TRBV12-3 or TRBV12-4 and J usage is TRBJ2-1; D perhaps matches TRBD2 (5 bases). V was cut by 3 bases and J by 0 bases, with 6 bases left in between. The CDR3 totals 14 residues. The CDR3 nucleotides are TGTGCCAGCAGTTTCGGGATCTCCTACAATGAGCAGTTCTTC. It translates to CASSFGISYNEQFF.

This clonotype has at least ten counts. The chain carries TRBV12-3 or TRBV12-4 and TRBJ2-5; D is unclear. The CDR3 consists of 13 residues. V gave up 2 bases and J gave up 6 bases, with 10 bases separating them. CDR3: CASSLQERKTQYF. For the CDR3, the DNA is TGTGCCAGCAGTTTACAGGAGAGGAAGACCCAGTACTTC.

In its sample, this clonotype was seen many times. The chain joins TRBV2 to TRBJ2-2; maybe TRBD2 (6 bases). Germline V gene data show CDR1 as SNHLY and CDR2 as FYNNEI. V dropped 7 bases and J dropped 0 bases, with 12 bases sitting between them. The CDR3 loop spans 15 amino acids. The CDR3: CASTRETANTGELFF. CDR3 DNA sequence: TGTGCCAGCACCCGGGAGACCGCGAACACCGGGGAGCTGTTTTTT. The whole variable domain, remainder taken from reference TRBV2 and TRBJ2-2, is EPEVTQTPSHQVTQMGQEVILRCVPISNHLYFYWYRQILGQKVEFLVSFYNNEISEKSEIFDDQFSVERPDGSNFTLKIRSTKLEDSAMYFCASTRETANTGELFFGEGSRLTVL.

This clonotype was detected ten times or more. The rearrangement uses TRBV6-5 and TRBJ1-5; no firm D call. The CDR3 sequence is 15 residues long. The germline V gene has CDR1 MNHEY and CDR2 SVGAGI. V was pared by 6 bases and J by 2 bases, with 14 bases between. Here the CDR3 reads CASRPGDYGNQPQHF. DNA of the CDR3: TGTGCCAGCAGACCCGGGGATTACGGCAATCAGCCCCAGCATTTT.

This clonotype showed up many times. The chain uses TRBV5-4 and TRBJ2-6, with 14 bases aligning to TRBD2. Germline lookup yields CDR1 SGHNT and CDR2 YYREEE (reference sequence). V shed 4 bases, J shed 0 bases, and the junction held 9 bases outside the gene matches. The CDR3 has 20 residues. The CDR3 reads CASSPPGLAGESSGANVLTF. CDR3 in DNA: TGTGCCAGCAGCCCTCCGGGACTAGCGGGAGAGAGCTCTGGGGCCAACGTCCTGACTTTC.

A few counts support this clonotype. J is TRBJ2-2 and V is TRBV23-1; D possibly corresponds to TRBD1 (5 bases). TRBV23-1 is an ORF for which the function is uncertain. The CDR3 runs to 20 residues. Trimming shortened V by 6 bases and J by 0 bases, and 26 bases separated the two germline ends. CDR3 in DNA: TGCGCCAGCAGCCCCAATGGGGCCAGGTTGGGCGCCCCGAACACCGGGGAGCTGTTTTTT. Translating it yields CASSPNGARLGAPNTGELFF.

On this clonotype itself: With a far larger clone one base away, a read error is the likely cause. This CDR3 reads CASSWTGGAGYTF. In nucleotides, the CDR3 is TGTGCCAGCAGCTGGACAGGGGGCGCGGGCTACACCTTC. V usage is TRBV5-8 and J usage is TRBJ1-2, with 11 positions matching TRBD1. With 3 bases clipped from V and 8 bases from J, the junction kept 3 bases outside the gene matches. From germline, CDR1 is SGHTS and CDR2 YDEGEE. The CDR3 is 13 residues long.

This clonotype was observed at least ten times. The V gene is TRBV30, the J gene TRBJ2-1, with D tentatively TRBD2 (6 bases). V shed 0 bases and J shed 1 base, with 13 bases lying between them. The CDR3 consists of 16 residues. Germline CDR1 GTSNPN, CDR2 SVGIG (reference sequence). The CDR3 spells CAWSVQLAGSYNEQFF. CDR3 bases: TGTGCCTGGAGTGTACAACTAGCTGGTTCCTACAATGAGCAGTTCTTC. The whole variable domain, filled in from reference TRBV30 and TRBJ2-1, reads SQTIHQWPATLVQPVGSPLSLECTVEGTSNPNLYWYRQAAGRGLQLLFYSVGIGQISSEVPQNLSASRPQDRQFILSSKKLLLSDSGFYLCAWSVQLAGSYNEQFFGPGTRLTVL.

The chain employs TRBV28 and TRBJ2-7; D remains ambiguous. The CDR3 has 11 amino acids. Germline lookup yields CDR1 MDHEN and CDR2 SYDVKM. V lost 8 bases, J lost 2 bases, and 7 bases lay in between. In DNA, the CDR3 is TGTGCCAGCGGGCGAACCTACGAGCAGTACTTC. This translates into CASGRTYEQYF.

This clonotype was detected ten times or more. The chain's CDR3 is CASSQLKREAFF. CDR3 nucleotide sequence: TGTGCCAGCAGCCAACTCAAGCGTGAAGCTTTCTTT. V usage is TRBV14 and J usage is TRBJ1-1; D gene uncertain. The V and J ends lost 2 bases and 7 bases respectively, with 8 bases between them. Germline values: CDR1 SGHDN, CDR2 FVKESK. This CDR3 has 12 amino acids.

This clonotype occurred many times. V usage is TRBV5-1 and J usage is TRBJ2-1, with D unclear. CDR3 length: 13 residues. V was trimmed by 0 bases and J by 5 bases, leaving 6 bases between them. Germline V gives CDR1 SGHRS, CDR2 YFSETQ. Written as DNA, the CDR3 is TGCGCCAGCAGCTTGGATAGCAACAATGAGCAGTTCTTC. As protein: CASSLDSNNEQFF.

Only a few counts were recorded for this clonotype. The chain is built from TRBV30 and TRBJ2-6; D perhaps matches TRBD2 (6 bases). V lost 4 bases to trimming and J lost 0 bases, with 10 bases between them. Germline V gene data show CDR1 as GTSNPN and CDR2 as SVGIG (reference sequence). The length of the CDR3 is 15 residues. The CDR3 here is CAWKAGSSGANVLTF. In nucleotides, the CDR3 is TGTGCCTGGAAGGCGGGGAGCTCTGGGGCCAACGTCCTGACTTTC.

The chain uses TRBV6-6 and TRBJ1-5; D call uncertain. The ends were cut back, 5 bases at V and 5 bases at J, with 16 bases in the middle. In germline, CDR1 is MNHNY, CDR2 SVGAGI (reference sequence). The CDR3 extends over 15 amino acids. The CDR3 DNA sequence: TGTGCCAGCAGTGACCCACCCAGTGGCTATCAGCCCCAGCATTTT. Its translation is CASSDPPSGYQPQHF.

This clonotype appeared once. The likely explanation is a read error, given a far larger clone one base away. The chain employs TRBV5-6 and TRBJ2-1; either TRBD1 or TRBD2 may supply D (5 bases each). CDR1 is SGHDT and CDR2 is YYEEEE in the germline V gene. Between the trimmed V and J ends, which lost 4 bases and 10 bases, there was a span of 15 bases. This CDR3 is 13 amino acids long. The CDR3 nucleotides are TGTGCCAGCAGCGGGGGACCGGCCTACGAGCAGTTCTTC. Amino acids: CASSGGPAYEQFF.